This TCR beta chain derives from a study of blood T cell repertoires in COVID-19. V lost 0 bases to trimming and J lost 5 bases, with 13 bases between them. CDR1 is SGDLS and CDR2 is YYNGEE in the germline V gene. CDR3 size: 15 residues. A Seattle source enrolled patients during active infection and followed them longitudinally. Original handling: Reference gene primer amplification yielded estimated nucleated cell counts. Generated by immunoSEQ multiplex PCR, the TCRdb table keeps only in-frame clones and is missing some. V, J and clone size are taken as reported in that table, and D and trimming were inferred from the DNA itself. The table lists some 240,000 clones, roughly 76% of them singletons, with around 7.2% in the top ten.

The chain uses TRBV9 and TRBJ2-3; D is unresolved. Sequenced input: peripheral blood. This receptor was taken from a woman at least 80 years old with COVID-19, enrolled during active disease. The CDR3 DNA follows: TGTGCCAGCAGCGTAGCTCCCATTAGCCTAGATACGCAGTATTTT. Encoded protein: CASSVAPISLDTQYF.